What follows describes a single T cell receptor beta chain. Its recognized antigen is unknown. Base qualities are not recorded, but no much larger clone differs from it by a single base. The data were obtained in a study of cytomegalovirus exposure and HLA in healthy donors (dated by TCRdb to about 2017). With regard to the full study: In an earlier analysis of around 540 of the donors, 276 Gb of sequence data and approximately 120 million unique TCR beta sequences from 180 million or so T cells were reported. Of the approximately 400 genotyped donors, 81% fell in the genetic ancestry cluster associated with self-reported Caucasian donors. Five DR-DQ haplotypes were handled as single units for association and clustering, since linkage in the cohort was strong. To decide whether each TCR beta V gene segment behaved as functional or pseudogenic, an earlier analysis of approximately 600 of the donors relied on high-throughput TCR beta sequencing. To predict cytomegalovirus infection status, the study combined high-throughput TCR immunosequencing, statistical association of individual TCRs with disease status, and machine learning. In addition to the first cohort of 666 subjects, a separate validation cohort of about 120 different subjects was used. Typing coverage differed by locus: A, B, C, DRB1 and DQB1 were typed in about 620-640 donors, DQA1 in approximately 520, DPA1 in around 610, and DPB1 in 450 to 490. A later genetic analysis took genome-wide SNP genotypes for about 55% of the roughly 700 donors and used that subset as a discovery cohort. All discovery cohort repertoires had been generated using a single sequencing platform. Donor age, sex, ethnicity and CMV serostatus were compiled alongside the repertoire data. Across 300 to 400 genotyped donors of the cohort, an average of 235,054 unique TCR beta nucleotide sequences per donor were sequenced, and approximately 19% of those sequences were non-productive. HLA typing included class I and class II loci at four-digit resolution. The study aimed to test whether cataloging public T cell receptors could reveal signatures of past pathogen exposure. Rather than using new phenotypic data, the later analysis identified candidate immune exposures from TCR beta sequences and from how often those sequences occurred across donors. A later analysis re-examined previously published TCR beta repertoires from over 500 donors and added high-resolution HLA genotyping to investigate patterns of TCR occurrence. The study profiled the T cell repertoires of hundreds of subjects by immunosequencing and related them to cytomegalovirus serostatus. About 280 gigabases of sequencing data and tens of millions of unique TCR sequences were included in an early release covering about 600 HLA-typed donors.

The cohort consisted of more than 650 healthy bone marrow donors. At the time of sampling, every cohort member was nominally healthy, though immune exposures that went unrecorded were likely present. CMV serostatus was recorded as positive for about 300 and negative for about 50% of the 666 cohort members, whereas no CMV serostatus was recorded for the donor in question. Each donor provided a peripheral blood sample, and peripheral blood mononuclear cells were used for TCR beta sequencing. Genomic DNA extraction from the blood cell samples was performed with the Qiagen DNeasy Blood Extraction Kit. Based on the germline V gene, the CDR1 and CDR2 sequences are MGHRA and YSYEKL. V is clipped by 0 bases and J by 4 bases, and the sequence between their germline boundaries is 22 bases long. The CDR3 numbers 20 residues from cysteine through phenylalanine. The DNA shown is the 60-base CDR3, in frame from base 1.

The library was prepared using the immunoSEQ multiplex PCR assay. For the multiplex PCR, a mixture combining 60 forward primers for TCR Vbeta segments and 13 reverse primers for TCR Jbeta segments was used. The CDR3 region of rearranged TCR beta genes was amplified from genomic DNA with a multiplex PCR assay. Amplified TCR beta libraries were sequenced as 87-base-pair reads on the Illumina HiSeq System. Per the authors' processing: In a later analysis, some 80 million unique TCR beta chains were counted across the approximately 670 repertoires, and roughly 9.9 million of these chains were shared by at least two donors. To remove PCR and sequencing errors, raw reads were error-corrected and collapsed into unique sequences using a nearest-neighbor algorithm that merged closely related sequences. To assign V, D and J gene segments, CDR3 sequences were aligned to IMGT reference sequences. For a sequence to be retained, a match of at least six nucleotides to both a V gene segment and a J gene segment was required. Rearrangements were called productive when the CDR3 lacked stop codons and stayed in frame with V and J; all others were non-productive. Following IMGT convention, CDR3 was defined as the stretch from the second conserved V-encoded cysteine up to the conserved J-encoded phenylalanine. The earlier analysis of 587 of the donors excluded sequences that lacked an unambiguous match to a single V gene segment. An earlier analysis of 587 of the donors classified V segments as functional when productive rearrangements were above 56.7% and as segregating when the standard deviation between donors was above 5%. A statistical classification framework was built to diagnose cytomegalovirus status from the catalog of TCR beta chain sequences. V and J gene assignment, in a later analysis, came from comparing TCR nucleotide sequences with IMGT/GENE-DB human TR gene sequences. A later analysis assigned CDR3 sequences and most-parsimonious VDJ recombination scenarios with the TCRdist pipeline. In a later analysis, each TCR beta chain was defined by its CDR3 amino acid sequence together with its V-gene family, and reads lacking a unique V-gene family were excluded. A later analysis removed several hundred highly shared, low-generation-probability nucleotide sequences to deal with suspected cross-contamination and a sequencing artifact. A later analysis calculated a clonal expansion index for each public chain from normalized within-repertoire ranks of inferred template counts. In a later analysis, generation probabilities were computed using a VDJ recombination model fitted to out-of-frame rearrangements, and the results were checked against IGoR. In a later analysis, TCR-TCR, TCR-HLA and TCR-CMV co-occurrence was scored with hypergeometric tests, and a repertoire-size bias correction was applied to TCR pairs. To estimate false discovery rates, a later analysis permuted the HLA or CMV assignments 20 times. A later analysis grouped co-occurring TCRs with DBSCAN, adding TCRdist sequence similarity when clustering within HLA-allele-positive subsets. For co-occurrence clustering, repertoires with fewer than 30,000 or more than 120,000 public chains were excluded, along with several repertoires with anomalous nucleotide sharing. TCRdb retrieved this table from immuneACCESS and kept in-frame rearrangements only. Not all clones are present; in checked studies, unresolved V genes account for under half, and no reason is known for the remainder. The D gene and trimming were derived from the DNA, and the V and J assignments and clone size from that table. A total of about 130,000 clones appear in this sample, 80% of them only once. More than 4.5% of the sample is held by the ten biggest clonotypes.

Findings and caveats that apply to the study as a whole: In an earlier analysis of more than 450 of the donors, most TCR beta V segments were observed in productive rearrangements about 87% or about 30% of the time, broadly matching IMGT annotations. A later analysis found that TCR association rates varied across HLA loci, with DRB1 alleles showing the most associated TCRs and HLA-C alleles the fewest. This cohort had only TCR beta chains sequenced, and the lack of alpha or paired-chain data limited which features could be detected. In vitro tests confirmed that three of the cytomegalovirus-associated TCR beta chains recognize cytomegalovirus antigens. The authors suggested that the approach could potentially be generalized to other disease states and immunological phenotypes. The study listed 150 to 200 TCR beta chains as associated with cytomegalovirus. Specific HLA alleles were associated with more than 15,000 TCR beta sequences at a false discovery rate of 0.05 in a later analysis. A further reported finding was that TCR beta sequences accurately predicted the HLA-A and HLA-B alleles for most subjects in the first cohort. Linkage disequilibrium might explain the correlated functional status among segregating V segments, but an unknown experimental factor could not be ruled out. Most TCR sequences were seen in very few donors, while some public TCRs were found in many individuals. Some IMGT-functional V segments, including TRBV6-2 and TRBV6-3, could not be told apart with the 87-base-pair reads, so those segments were excluded. The earlier analysis of 587 of the donors excluded around 17 rarely observed V segments, including chromosome 9 orphons, because counts were too low. A cluster of highly shared sequence variants was judged likely to represent a technical artifact of the sequencing pipeline. Because HLA typing was unavailable for some donors at each locus, only the typed subset was used in association tests. When HLA alleles, especially DR and DQ, strongly co-occurred, TCR associations were difficult to assign to individual alleles. In a later analysis, HLA-associated TCR beta chains were found to be more clonally expanded and to have lower generation probabilities than equally common non-associated chains. Several of the top co-occurrence clusters appeared to be linked to parvovirus B19, influenza, CMV and Epstein-Barr virus, according to a later analysis. An association between a missense DCLRE1C variant and V-gene and J-gene trimming of TCR beta chains was found in a later genetic analysis and replicated in an independent cohort. The presence/absence analyses assumed that sequencing depth was roughly uniform across donors, and that assumption may not be true. A later genetic analysis reported fewer N-insertions in productive TCRs among donors in an Asian-associated ancestry cluster than the approximately 670-donor mean. According to a later analysis, most CMV-associated TCR beta chains appeared to be HLA-restricted, and the HLA associations seemed to be driven largely by CMV exposure. The only immune exposure information available for the cohort was CMV serostatus. In both the original and validation cohorts, the classifier was reported to diagnose cytomegalovirus status with high specificity and sensitivity.

The source is a man between 25 and 39 years old in good health. The specimen sequenced was PBMCs. The chain joins TRBV4-1 to TRBJ1-6; the D gene is perhaps TRBD1, on 6 matching bases. The sequenced DNA: TGCGCCAGCAGCCAAGATCCTCAAGGCGGCAGGGGTCTTTATAATTCACCCCTCCACTTT. It translates as CASSQDPQGGRGLYNSPLHF.